The 3 T cell receptor beta chains below were found in one sample sequenced in a study of shared clonotypes between healthy human individuals. Measured with immunoSEQ multiplex PCR; TCRdb has only the in-frame clones, and not every one. The repertoire has about 2.4 million clones, more than 90% of them found once; the top ten carry roughly 0.15%. The sequenced sample consisted of naive CD4+ T cells sorted from blood. Sample subset: CD45RA+ positively selected. Receptor source: a young man in good health.

V gene TRBV28 combines with J gene TRBJ1-1; TRBD1 matches 8 bases. Unmatched junction bases numbered 6, after V lost 6 bases and J lost 3 bases. CDR3 length: 14 residues. CDR1 and CDR2 (germline): MDHEN, SYDVKM. The chain's CDR3 is CASRYRGEYTEAFF. CDR3 nucleotide sequence: TGTGCCAGCAGGTACAGGGGGGAGTACACTGAAGCTTTCTTT.

The chain couples TRBV25-1 to TRBJ1-5, with a tentative D call TRBD1 (5 bases). Trimming stripped 1 base from V and 4 bases from J, with 14 bases between. The CDR3 has 16 residues. Germline CDR1 MGHDK, CDR2 SYGVNS. The CDR3 loop reads CASSESGKGANQPQHF. The CDR3 DNA reads TGTGCCAGCAGTGAATCCGGGAAAGGGGCTAATCAGCCCCAGCATTTT.

J is TRBJ2-5 and V is TRBV5-5; 9 bases line up with TRBD1. With 0 bases clipped from V and 7 bases from J, the junction kept 10 bases outside the gene matches. Germline CDR1 reads SGHKS; CDR2 reads YYEKEE (reference sequence). CDR3 length: 16 residues. The CDR3 reads CASSLEGTGQLGTQYF. CDR3 nucleotide sequence: TGTGCCAGCAGCTTGGAGGGGACAGGGCAGTTGGGGACCCAGTACTTC.